This T cell receptor beta chain came from a study of Graves' ophthalmopathy and Graves' hyperthyroidism. Using RNA transcripts, the TCR beta CDR3 regions were amplified. The workflow started with a first-round RT-PCR run with HTBI primers and then moved on to a second-round multiplex PCR. TCRdb used MiXCR to reprocess the multiplex PCR reads, holding one entry per CDR3 protein. The profile shows hundreds of thousands of distinct CDR3 sequences, 35% to 50% of them singletons. From germline, CDR1 is DFQATT and CDR2 SNEGSKA (reference sequence). This CDR3 region has 13 residues. The germline V and J ends were trimmed by 1 base and 5 bases, with 11 bases remaining between them. This clonotype was observed a handful of times.

The chain links TRBV20-1 to TRBJ2-5; weak D call: TRBD1 (5 bases). The sequence was collected from an adult man with Graves' ophthalmopathy. The specimen sequenced was peripheral blood. The CDR3 loop is CSARVSAGETQYF. CDR3 DNA sequence: TGCAGTGCTAGAGTTTCGGCAGGGGAGACCCAGTACTTC.